Listed below are T cell receptor beta chains from one sample, sequenced in a study of T cells in Graves' hyperthyroidism and ophthalmopathy. A single record per CDR3 protein comes from TCRdb applying MiXCR to the multiplex PCR reads. The sample records some 300,000 distinct CDR3 sequences, less than 20% being singletons. Specimen: blood. The receptors originated from a man aged 50 to 60 with Graves' ophthalmopathy. The CDR3 runs from the conserved cysteine through the conserved F or W. A D gene is named only where the DNA matches it firmly. Clone size is not always given. Where it is, it says once, few, many or a class for expanded clones.

TRBV12-3/TRBV12-4	TRBJ1-3	many	NA	CASSPWEPAGGNTIYF	TGTGCCAGCAGCCCTTGGGAGCCGGCGGGTGGAAACACCATATATTTT
TRBV18	TRBJ2-5	many	NA	CASSPGEETQYF	TGTGCCAGCTCACCAGGAGAAGAGACCCAGTACTTC
TRBV12-3/TRBV12-4	TRBJ2-3	many	TRBD1	CASTSTGSTDTQYF	TGTGCCAGCACCTCGACAGGGAGCACAGATACGCAGTATTTT
TRBV11-2	TRBJ2-5	many	NA	CASTFRGRQETQYF	TGTGCCAGCACCTTCAGGGGTAGGCAAGAGACCCAGTACTTC
TRBV5-1	TRBJ2-7	many	NA	CASSLSQSSYEQYF	TGCGCCAGCAGCTTGTCGCAGAGCTCCTACGAGCAGTACTTC
TRBV5-1	TRBJ1-4	NA	NA	CASSLEGWEEKLFF	TGCGCCAGCAGCTTGGAAGGGTGGGAAGAAAAACTGTTTTTT
TRBV7-2	TRBJ1-2	many	NA	CASSLAHSPGYGYTF	TGTGCCAGCAGCTTAGCGCACTCCCCAGGGTATGGCTACACCTTC
TRBV14	TRBJ2-1	few	TRBD1	CASSQDGGQFNEQFF	TGTGCCAGCAGCCAAGATGGGGGACAGTTCAATGAGCAGTTCTTC
TRBV12-3/TRBV12-4	TRBJ1-4	few	NA	CASTLDTEKLFF	TGTGCCAGCACTTTAGACACTGAAAAACTGTTTTTT
TRBV11-2	TRBJ2-5	many	TRBD2	CASSLWEGREETQYF	TGTGCCAGCAGCTTGTGGGAGGGCCGCGAAGAGACCCAGTACTTC
TRBV3-1	TRBJ2-7	many	TRBD2	CASRSGGAYEQYF	TGTGCCAGCAGATCGGGAGGGGCCTACGAGCAGTACTTC
TRBV2	TRBJ1-1	many	NA	CASSAETGANTEAFF	TGTGCCAGCAGTGCAGAAACAGGCGCGAACACTGAAGCTTTCTTT